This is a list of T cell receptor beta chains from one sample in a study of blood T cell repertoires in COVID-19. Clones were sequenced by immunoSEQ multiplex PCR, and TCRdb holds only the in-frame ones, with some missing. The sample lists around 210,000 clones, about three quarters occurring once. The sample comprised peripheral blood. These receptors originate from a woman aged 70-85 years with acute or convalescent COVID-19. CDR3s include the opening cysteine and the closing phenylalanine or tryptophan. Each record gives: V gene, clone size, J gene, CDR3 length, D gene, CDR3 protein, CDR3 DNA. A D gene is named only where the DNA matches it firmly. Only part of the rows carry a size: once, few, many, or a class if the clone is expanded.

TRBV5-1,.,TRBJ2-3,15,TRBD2,CASSAREGDTDTQYF,TGCGCCAGCAGCGCCCGGGAGGGGGATACAGATACGCAGTATTTT
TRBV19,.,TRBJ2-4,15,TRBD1,CASRKGAMAKNIQYF,TGTGCCAGTAGAAAGGGGGCGATGGCCAAAAACATTCAGTACTTC
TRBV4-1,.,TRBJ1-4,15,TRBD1,CASSQVDRDNEKLFF,TGCGCCAGCAGCCAAGTGGACAGGGATAATGAAAAACTGTTTTTT
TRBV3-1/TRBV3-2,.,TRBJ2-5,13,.,CASSQRGQETQYF,TGTGCCAGCAGCCAGAGAGGACAAGAGACCCAGTACTTC
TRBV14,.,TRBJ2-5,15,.,CASSQVVGGGETQYF,TGTGCCAGCAGCCAAGTGGTCGGGGGTGGAGAGACCCAGTACTTC
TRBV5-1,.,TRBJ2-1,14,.,CASSFGAGSDEQFF,TGCGCCAGCAGCTTTGGGGCGGGATCCGATGAGCAGTTCTTC
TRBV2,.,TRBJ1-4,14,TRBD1,CASSPDRHNEKLFF,TGTGCCAGCAGTCCGGACAGGCATAATGAAAAACTGTTTTTT
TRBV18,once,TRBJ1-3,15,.,CASSPTPSSGNTIYF,TGTGCCAGCTCACCAACACCCAGCTCTGGAAACACCATATATTTT
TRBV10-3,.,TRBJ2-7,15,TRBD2,CAISGGLAVYHEQYF,TGTGCCATCAGTGGGGGACTAGCGGTTTACCACGAGCAGTACTTC
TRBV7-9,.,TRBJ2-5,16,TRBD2,CASSLRISGEEETQYF,TGTGCCAGCAGCTTAAGGATTAGCGGGGAAGAAGAGACCCAGTACTTC
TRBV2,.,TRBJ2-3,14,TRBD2,CASSEGTSGHTQYF,TGTGCCAGCAGTGAGGGGACTAGCGGGCATACGCAGTATTTT
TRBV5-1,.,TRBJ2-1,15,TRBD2,CASSRDYNINNEQFF,TGCGCCAGCAGCCGGGACTATAACATCAACAATGAGCAGTTCTTC
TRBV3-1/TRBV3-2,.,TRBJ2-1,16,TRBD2,CASSQPGTSGGNEQFF,TGTGCCAGCAGCCAACCTGGGACTAGCGGGGGGAATGAGCAGTTCTTC
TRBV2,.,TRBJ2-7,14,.,CASSEGYSFYEQYF,TGTGCCAGCAGTGAAGGTTACAGCTTCTACGAGCAGTACTTC
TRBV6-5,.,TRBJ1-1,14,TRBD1,CASSQQGGGTEAFF,TGTGCCAGCAGCCAACAGGGGGGCGGCACTGAAGCTTTCTTT
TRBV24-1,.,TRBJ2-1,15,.,CATSDTASSYNEQFF,TGTGCCACCAGTGATACCGCCAGCTCCTACAATGAGCAGTTCTTC
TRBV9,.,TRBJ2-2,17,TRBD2,CASSPGLAGGSTGELFF,TGTGCCAGCAGCCCTGGACTAGCGGGAGGATCCACCGGGGAGCTGTTTTTT
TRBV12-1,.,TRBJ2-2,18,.,CASSFAPEGGPGTGELFF,TGTGCCAGCAGCTTTGCCCCTGAGGGAGGGCCCGGCACCGGGGAGCTGTTTTTT
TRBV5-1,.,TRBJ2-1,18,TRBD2,CASEHGPTQGLAGSEQFF,TGCGCCAGCGAGCACGGGCCAACACAGGGACTAGCGGGAAGTGAGCAGTTCTTC
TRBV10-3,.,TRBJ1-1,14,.,CAISEDGRATEAFF,TGTGCCATCAGTGAAGATGGGAGGGCGACTGAAGCTTTCTTT
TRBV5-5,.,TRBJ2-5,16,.,CASSFGGILRRETQYF,TGTGCCAGCAGCTTTGGCGGGATCCTCCGGAGAGAGACCCAGTACTTC
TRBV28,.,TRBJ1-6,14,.,CASRGEGDSSPLHF,TGTGCCAGCAGGGGGGAGGGTGATAGTTCACCCCTCCACTTT
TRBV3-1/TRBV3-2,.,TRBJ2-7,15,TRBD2,CASSQELAVSYEQYF,TGTGCCAGCAGCCAAGAGCTAGCGGTTTCCTACGAGCAGTACTTC
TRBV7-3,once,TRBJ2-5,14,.,CASSSRVLGETQYF,TGTGCCAGCAGCTCCAGGGTCTTAGGAGAGACCCAGTACTTC
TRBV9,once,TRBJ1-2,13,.,CASSVGENYGYTF,TGTGCCAGCAGCGTAGGCGAGAACTATGGCTACACCTTC
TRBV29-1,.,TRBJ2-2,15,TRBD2,CSVELGRTNTGELFF,TGCAGCGTTGAGCTCGGGAGGACGAACACCGGGGAGCTGTTTTTT
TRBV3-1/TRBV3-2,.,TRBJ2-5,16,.,CASSPNLQGTAETQYF,TGTGCCAGCAGCCCCAACCTGCAGGGAACTGCCGAGACCCAGTACTTC
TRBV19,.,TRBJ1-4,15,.,CASSIEGEGNEKLFF,TGTGCCAGTAGTATAGAGGGCGAAGGTAATGAAAAACTGTTTTTT
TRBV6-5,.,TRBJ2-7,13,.,CASRGDKLYEQYF,TGTGCCAGCAGAGGGGACAAACTATACGAGCAGTACTTC
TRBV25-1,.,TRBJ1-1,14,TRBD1,CASIGTSGGTEAFF,TGTGCCAGCATTGGAACCTCAGGGGGCACTGAAGCTTTCTTT
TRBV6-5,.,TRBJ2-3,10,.,CASGRDTQYF,TGTGCCAGCGGGAGGGATACGCAGTATTTT
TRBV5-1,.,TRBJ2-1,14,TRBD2,CASSLAEAGGEQFF,TGCGCCAGCAGCTTGGCCGAGGCGGGAGGCGAGCAGTTCTTC